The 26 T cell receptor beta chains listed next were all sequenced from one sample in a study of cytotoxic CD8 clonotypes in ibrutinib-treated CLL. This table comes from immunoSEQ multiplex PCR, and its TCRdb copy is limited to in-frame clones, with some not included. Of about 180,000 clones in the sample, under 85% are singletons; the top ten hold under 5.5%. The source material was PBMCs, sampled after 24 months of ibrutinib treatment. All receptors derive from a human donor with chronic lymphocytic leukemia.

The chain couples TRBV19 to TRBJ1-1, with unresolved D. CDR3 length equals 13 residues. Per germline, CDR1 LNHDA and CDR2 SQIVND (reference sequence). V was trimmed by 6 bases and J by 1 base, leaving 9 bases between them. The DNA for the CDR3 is TGTGCCAGTAGCCTGGAACGGAACACTGAAGCTTTCTTT. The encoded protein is CASSLERNTEAFF.

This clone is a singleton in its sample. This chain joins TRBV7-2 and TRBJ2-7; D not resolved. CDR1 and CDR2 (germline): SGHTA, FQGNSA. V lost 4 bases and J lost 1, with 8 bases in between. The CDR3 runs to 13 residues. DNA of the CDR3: TGTGCCAGCAGCTCTCAGGTTTCCTACGAGCAGTACTTC. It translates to CASSSQVSYEQYF.

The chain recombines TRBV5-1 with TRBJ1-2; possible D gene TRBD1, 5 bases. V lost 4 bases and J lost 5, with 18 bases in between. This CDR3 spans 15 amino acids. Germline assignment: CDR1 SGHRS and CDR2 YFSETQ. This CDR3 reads CASSTGTSSLYGYTF. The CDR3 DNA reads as TGCGCCAGCAGCACTGGGACCTCATCCCTTTATGGCTACACCTTC.

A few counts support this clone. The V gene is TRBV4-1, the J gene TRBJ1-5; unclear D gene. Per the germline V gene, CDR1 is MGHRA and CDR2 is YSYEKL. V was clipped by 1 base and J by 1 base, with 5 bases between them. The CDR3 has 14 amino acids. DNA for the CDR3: TGCGCCAGCAGCCAAGGGAAGAGCAATCAGCCCCAGCATTTT. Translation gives CASSQGKSNQPQHF.

CDR3 bases: TGTGCCAGCAGTGACCCGGCGGCAGGGCCCTACGAGCAGTACTTC. Protein: CASSDPAAGPYEQYF. This chain joins TRBV25-1 and TRBJ2-7; possible D gene TRBD1, 5 bases. This CDR3 is 15 amino acids long. V lost 3 bases and J 2 bases, leaving 14 bases between the germline ends. The germline V gene has CDR1 MGHDK and CDR2 SYGVNS.

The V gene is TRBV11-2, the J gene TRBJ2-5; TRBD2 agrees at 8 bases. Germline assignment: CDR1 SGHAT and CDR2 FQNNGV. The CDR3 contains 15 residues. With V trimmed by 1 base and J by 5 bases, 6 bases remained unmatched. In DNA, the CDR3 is TGTGCCAGCAGCTTAGTTGGGACTAGAGGGGAGACCCAGTACTTC. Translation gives CASSLVGTRGETQYF.

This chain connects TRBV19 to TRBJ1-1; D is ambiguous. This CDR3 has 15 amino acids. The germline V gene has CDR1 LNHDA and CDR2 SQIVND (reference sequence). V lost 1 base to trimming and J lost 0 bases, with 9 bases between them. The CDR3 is CASSIAPTMNTEAFF. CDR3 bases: TGTGCCAGTAGTATAGCCCCCACCATGAACACTGAAGCTTTCTTT.

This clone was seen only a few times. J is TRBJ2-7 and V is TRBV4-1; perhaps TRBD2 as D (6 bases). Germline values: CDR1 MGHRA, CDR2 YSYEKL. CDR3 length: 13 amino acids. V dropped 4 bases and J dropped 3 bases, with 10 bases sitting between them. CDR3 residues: CASSREEGYEQYF. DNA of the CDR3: TGCGCCAGCAGCCGAGAGGAGGGCTACGAGCAGTACTTC.

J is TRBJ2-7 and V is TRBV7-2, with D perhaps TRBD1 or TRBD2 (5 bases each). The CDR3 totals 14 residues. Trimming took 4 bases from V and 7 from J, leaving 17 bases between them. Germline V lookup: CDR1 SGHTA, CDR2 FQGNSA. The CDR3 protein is CASSSDSSTGEQYF. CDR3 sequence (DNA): TGTGCCAGCAGCTCCGACAGCTCTACGGGGGAGCAGTACTTC. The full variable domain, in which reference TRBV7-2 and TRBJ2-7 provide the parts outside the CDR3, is GAGVSQSPSNKVTEKGKDVELRCDPISGHTALYWYRQSLGQGLEFLIYFQGNSAPDKSGLPSDRFSAERTGGSVSTLTIQRTQQEDSAVYLCASSSDSSTGEQYFGPGTRLTVT.

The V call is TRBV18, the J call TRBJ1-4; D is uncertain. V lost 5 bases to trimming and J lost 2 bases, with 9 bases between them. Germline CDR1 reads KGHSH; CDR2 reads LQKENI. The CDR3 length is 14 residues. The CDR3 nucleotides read TGTGCCAGCTCAGGCGCGGGGACTAATGAAAAACTGTTTTTT. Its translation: CASSGAGTNEKLFF. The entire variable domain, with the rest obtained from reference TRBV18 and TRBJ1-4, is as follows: NAGVMQNPRHLVRRRGQEARLRCSPMKGHSHVYWYRQLPEEGLKFMVYLQKENIIDESGMPKERFSAEFPKEGPSILRIQQVVRGDSAAYFCASSGAGTNEKLFFGSGTQLSVL.

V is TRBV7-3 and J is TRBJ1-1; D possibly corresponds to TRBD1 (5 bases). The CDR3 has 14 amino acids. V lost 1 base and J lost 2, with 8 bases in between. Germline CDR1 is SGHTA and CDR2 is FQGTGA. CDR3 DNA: TGTGCCAGCAGCTTAAGACAGCGAAACACTGAAGCTTTCTTT. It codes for CASSLRQRNTEAFF.

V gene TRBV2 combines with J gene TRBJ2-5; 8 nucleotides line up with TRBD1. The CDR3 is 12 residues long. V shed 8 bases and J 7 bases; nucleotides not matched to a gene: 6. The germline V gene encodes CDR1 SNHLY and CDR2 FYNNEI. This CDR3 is CASGGTGRTQYF. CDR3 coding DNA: TGTGCCAGCGGGGGGACAGGAAGGACCCAGTACTTC. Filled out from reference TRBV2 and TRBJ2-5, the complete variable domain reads EPEVTQTPSHQVTQMGQEVILRCVPISNHLYFYWYRQILGQKVEFLVSFYNNEISEKSEIFDDQFSVERPDGSNFTLKIRSTKLEDSAMYFCASGGTGRTQYFGPGTRLLVL.

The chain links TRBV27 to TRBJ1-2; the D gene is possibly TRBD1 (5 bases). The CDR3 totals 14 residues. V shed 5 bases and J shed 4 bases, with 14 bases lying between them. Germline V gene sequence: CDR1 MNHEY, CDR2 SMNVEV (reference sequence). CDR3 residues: CASSAGFLGYGYTF. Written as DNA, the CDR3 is TGTGCCAGCAGTGCAGGGTTTTTGGGCTATGGCTACACCTTC.

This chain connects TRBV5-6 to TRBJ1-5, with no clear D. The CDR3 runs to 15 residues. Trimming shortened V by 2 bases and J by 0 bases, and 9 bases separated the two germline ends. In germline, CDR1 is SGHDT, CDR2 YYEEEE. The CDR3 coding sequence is TGTGCCAGCAGCTTCTTTCTGTATAGCAATCAGCCCCAGCATTTT. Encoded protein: CASSFFLYSNQPQHF.

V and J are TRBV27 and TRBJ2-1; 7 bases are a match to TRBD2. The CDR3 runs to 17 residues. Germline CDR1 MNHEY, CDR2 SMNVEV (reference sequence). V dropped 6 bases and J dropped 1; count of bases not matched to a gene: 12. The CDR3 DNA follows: TGTGCCAGCAGCCACCCGCCCGGGGGGTCGTCCTACAATGAGCAGTTCTTC. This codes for CASSHPPGGSSYNEQFF.

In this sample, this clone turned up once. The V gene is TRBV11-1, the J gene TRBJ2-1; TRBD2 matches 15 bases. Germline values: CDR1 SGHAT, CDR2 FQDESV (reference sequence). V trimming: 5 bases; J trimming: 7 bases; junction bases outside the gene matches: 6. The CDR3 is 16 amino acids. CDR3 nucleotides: TGTGCCAGCAGCCCGGGACTAGCGGGGGGTCCTAATGAGCAGTTCTTC. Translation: CASSPGLAGGPNEQFF.

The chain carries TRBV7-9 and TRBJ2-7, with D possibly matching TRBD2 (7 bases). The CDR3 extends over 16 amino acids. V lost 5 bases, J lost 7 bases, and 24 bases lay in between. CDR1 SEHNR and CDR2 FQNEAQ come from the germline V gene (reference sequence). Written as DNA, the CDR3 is TGTGCCAGCAGCCATGACCTTGGGAGGGGGAGATGGGAGCAGTACTTC. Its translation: CASSHDLGRGRWEQYF.

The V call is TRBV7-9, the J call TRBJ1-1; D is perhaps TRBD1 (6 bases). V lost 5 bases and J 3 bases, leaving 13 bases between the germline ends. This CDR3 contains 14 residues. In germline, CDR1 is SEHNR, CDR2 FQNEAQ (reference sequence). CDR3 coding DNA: TGTGCCAGCAGCCTACAGGGTCTGGACACTGAAGCTTTCTTT. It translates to CASSLQGLDTEAFF.

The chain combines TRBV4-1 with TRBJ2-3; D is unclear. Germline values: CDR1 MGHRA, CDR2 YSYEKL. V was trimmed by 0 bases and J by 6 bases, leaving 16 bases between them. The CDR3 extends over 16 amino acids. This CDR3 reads CASSQEVGYLGDTQYF. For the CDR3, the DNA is TGCGCCAGCAGCCAAGAAGTGGGCTACCTGGGGGATACGCAGTATTTT.

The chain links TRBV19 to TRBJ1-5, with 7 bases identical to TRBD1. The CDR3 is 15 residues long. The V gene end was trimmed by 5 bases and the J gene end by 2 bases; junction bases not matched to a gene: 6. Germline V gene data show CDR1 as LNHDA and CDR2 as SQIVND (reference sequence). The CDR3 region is CASSVTGVGNQPQHF. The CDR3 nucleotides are TGTGCCAGTAGTGTAACAGGGGTGGGCAATCAGCCCCAGCATTTT. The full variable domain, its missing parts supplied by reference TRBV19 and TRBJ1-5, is DGGITQSPKYLFRKEGQNVTLSCEQNLNHDAMYWYRQDPGQGLRLIYYSQIVNDFQKGDIAEGYSVSREKKESFPLTVTSAQKNPTAFYLCASSVTGVGNQPQHFGDGTRLSIL.

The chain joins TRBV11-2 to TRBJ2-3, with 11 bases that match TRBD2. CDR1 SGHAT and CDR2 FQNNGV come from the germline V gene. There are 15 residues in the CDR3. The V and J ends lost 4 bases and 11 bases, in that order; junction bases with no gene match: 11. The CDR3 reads CASSSPGLADPGQYF. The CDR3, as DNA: TGTGCCAGCAGCTCGCCGGGACTAGCGGACCCCGGGCAGTATTTT.

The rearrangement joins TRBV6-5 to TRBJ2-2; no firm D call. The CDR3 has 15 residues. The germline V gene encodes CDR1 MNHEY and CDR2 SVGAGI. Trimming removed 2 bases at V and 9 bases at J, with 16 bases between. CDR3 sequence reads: CASSYKIPPPRELFF. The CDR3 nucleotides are TGTGCCAGCAGTTACAAAATTCCCCCCCCAAGGGAGCTGTTTTTT.

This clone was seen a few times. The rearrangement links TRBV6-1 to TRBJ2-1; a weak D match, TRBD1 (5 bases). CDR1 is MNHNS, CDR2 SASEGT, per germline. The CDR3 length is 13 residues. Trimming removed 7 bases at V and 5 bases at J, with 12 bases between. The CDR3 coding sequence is TGTGCCAGCACCGCGCGACAGAACAATGAGCAGTTCTTC. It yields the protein CASTARQNNEQFF.

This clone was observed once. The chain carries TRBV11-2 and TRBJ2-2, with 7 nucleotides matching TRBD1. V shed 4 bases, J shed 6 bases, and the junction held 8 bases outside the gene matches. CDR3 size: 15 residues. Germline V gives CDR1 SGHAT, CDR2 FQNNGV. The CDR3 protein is CASSSTGAMPGELFF. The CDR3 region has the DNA TGTGCCAGCAGCTCAACAGGGGCGATGCCCGGGGAGCTGTTTTTT.

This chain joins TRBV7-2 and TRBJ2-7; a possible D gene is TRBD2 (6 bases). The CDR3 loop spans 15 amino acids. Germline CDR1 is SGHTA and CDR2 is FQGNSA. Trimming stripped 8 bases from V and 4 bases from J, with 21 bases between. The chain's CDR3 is CASGVRIAGTYEQYF. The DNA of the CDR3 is TGTGCCAGCGGCGTAAGGATTGCAGGGACTTACGAGCAGTACTTC. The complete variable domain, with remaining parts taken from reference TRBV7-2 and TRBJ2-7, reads GAGVSQSPSNKVTEKGKDVELRCDPISGHTALYWYRQSLGQGLEFLIYFQGNSAPDKSGLPSDRFSAERTGGSVSTLTIQRTQQEDSAVYLCASGVRIAGTYEQYFGPGTRLTVT.

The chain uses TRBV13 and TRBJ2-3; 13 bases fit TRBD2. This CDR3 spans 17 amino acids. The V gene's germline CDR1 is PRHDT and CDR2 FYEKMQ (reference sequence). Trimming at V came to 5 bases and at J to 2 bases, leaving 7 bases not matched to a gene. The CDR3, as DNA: TGTGCCAGCAGCCCGCTCGGGACTAGCGGGACCACAGATACGCAGTATTTT. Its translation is CASSPLGTSGTTDTQYF.